This T cell receptor (beta chain) was identified in a study of cytomegalovirus exposure and HLA in healthy donors. Overall study results and limits: Analysis performed later found around 15,000 TCR beta sequences associated with HLA alleles at 0.05 false discovery rate. In an earlier analysis, about 87% or about 30%: the productive usage of most TCR beta V segments.

Between the trimmed V and J ends, which lost 3 bases and 1 base, there was a span of 11 bases. This CDR3 region has 15 residues. Germline CDR1 SEHNR, CDR2 FQNEAQ (reference sequence). Among the donors, all were healthy bone marrow donors. Nominal health characterized the donors when sampled, though unrecorded immune exposures were likely. Use of 60 Vbeta and 13 Jbeta primers characterized the PCR. The repertoire was sequenced with immunoSEQ multiplex PCR; TCRdb's copy has only in-frame clones and lacks some. Among some 110,000 clones, over 55% were seen once, and the ten largest hold less than 3.5%. Of note for this clone: The antigen is not known.

V gene TRBV7-9 combines with J gene TRBJ2-3; possibly TRBD1 for D (5 bases). This sequence originates from a female donor in good health and CMV-seronegative. Sequenced material: PBMCs. The CDR3 DNA sequence: TGTGCCAGCAGCTTTGGGGCCAGGGGCACAGATACGCAGTATTTT. It encodes CASSFGARGTDTQYF.